These 28 T cell receptor beta chains were sequenced from one sample in a study of cytomegalovirus exposure and HLA in healthy donors. PCR was performed using 60 Vbeta and 13 Jbeta primers. Clones were sequenced by immunoSEQ multiplex PCR, and TCRdb holds only the in-frame ones, with some missing. The data show about 92,000 clones, roughly 80% seen once. The sequencing sample was made of PBMCs. These receptors came from a man aged 50 to 60 in good health and CMV-seropositive.

The chain joins TRBV25-1 to TRBJ1-1; D may be TRBD1 (5 bases). CDR1 and CDR2 from the germline V gene are MGHDK and SYGVNS. The V end was cut by 2 bases, the J end by 4 bases, with 17 bases between. This CDR3 region has 16 residues. This chain's CDR3 is CASSEEEMRGLTEAFF. Written as DNA, the CDR3 is TGTGCCAGCAGTGAAGAAGAAATGCGGGGACTCACTGAAGCTTTCTTT.

This sequence joins TRBV5-1 and TRBJ2-7, with TRBD2 matching over 8 bases. The CDR3 spans 14 residues. The V gene end was trimmed by 2 bases and the J gene end by 2 bases; junction bases not matched to a gene: 3. In germline, CDR1 is SGHRS, CDR2 YFSETQ. The CDR3 reads CASSLSGGPYEQYF. Written as DNA, the CDR3 is TGCGCCAGCAGCTTATCGGGGGGGCCCTACGAGCAGTACTTC.

DNA for the CDR3: TGTGCCAGCAGTGAGGGCGGTGCAGGGCGGATGGGTGAAGCTTTCTTT. It yields the protein CASSEGGAGRMGEAFF. The chain employs TRBV6-1 and TRBJ1-1; D is perhaps TRBD1 (5 bases). Per germline, CDR1 MNHNS and CDR2 SASEGT. Trimming left V 3 bases short and J 7 bases short, with 21 bases between. This CDR3 has 16 amino acids.

With respect to this clone: Compared with germline, one end of the junction differs, possibly owing to a read error. J is TRBJ1-4 and V is TRBV7-9, with 8 positions matching TRBD1. The CDR3 sequence is 16 residues long. Germline lookup yields CDR1 SEHNR and CDR2 FQNEAQ (reference sequence). The CDR3 loop is CSSRAGQGTANEKLFF. CDR3 coding DNA: TGTTCCAGCAGGGCAGGACAGGGTACGGCTAATGAAAAACTGTTTTTT.

This clone was detected only once. V gene TRBV13 combines with J gene TRBJ2-5; possibly TRBD2 for D (5 bases). The V end lost 0 bases, the J end lost 5 bases, and 10 bases lay between the germline ends. CDR3 size: 14 residues. Germline assignment: CDR1 PRHDT and CDR2 FYEKMQ (reference sequence). The CDR3 DNA sequence: TGTGCCAGCAGCTTAGGATCTAGCCCGGAGACCCAGTACTTC. It codes for CASSLGSSPETQYF.

V gene TRBV28 combines with J gene TRBJ2-5; 7 nucleotides match TRBD2. The J call may be incorrect, as the DNA end agrees better with TRBJ2-7. CDR1 and CDR2 (germline): MDHEN, SYDVKM. This CDR3 has 13 residues. CDR3 region: CASSSAGSYEQYF. The CDR3 DNA follows: TGTGCCAGCAGTTCAGCGGGGTCGTACGAGCAGTACTTC.

This chain uses TRBV28 with TRBJ1-4; 7 nucleotides match TRBD1. Per the germline V gene, CDR1 is MDHEN and CDR2 is SYDVKM. The CDR3 is 16 residues long. Losses at the gene ends were 2 bases for V and 4 bases for J; bases not matched to a gene: 7. This chain's CDR3 is CASSLGGDSYNEKLFF. The CDR3, as DNA: TGTGCCAGCAGTTTAGGCGGGGACAGCTATAATGAAAAACTGTTTTTT.

In its sample, this clone was seen a few times. The CDR3 nucleotides read TGTGCCAGCAGCTGGGAAGGACAGGGGCTAAGCAATGAGCAGTTCTTC. It encodes CASSWEGQGLSNEQFF. The chain combines TRBV7-2 with TRBJ2-1; 9 nucleotides match TRBD1. Germline V gene sequence: CDR1 SGHTA, CDR2 FQGNSA. The CDR3 totals 16 residues. With V trimmed by 4 bases and J by 6 bases, 10 bases remained unmatched. Drawing the rest from reference TRBV7-2 and TRBJ2-1, the complete variable domain is GAGVSQSPSNKVTEKGKDVELRCDPISGHTALYWYRQSLGQGLEFLIYFQGNSAPDKSGLPSDRFSAERTGGSVSTLTIQRTQQEDSAVYLCASSWEGQGLSNEQFFGPGTRLTVL.

This chain connects TRBV4-1 to TRBJ1-3; D gene unclear. Germline assignment: CDR1 MGHRA and CDR2 YSYEKL. The CDR3 is 12 residues long. V gave up 2 bases and J gave up 3 bases, with 2 bases separating them. CDR3 protein: CASSQLGNTIYF. In nucleotides, the CDR3 is TGCGCCAGCAGCCAACTTGGAAACACCATATATTTT.

The gene calls are TRBV4-1 and TRBJ2-2; D perhaps matches TRBD2 (6 bases). The length of the CDR3 is 14 residues. Trimming took 3 bases from V and 2 from J, leaving 7 bases between them. Germline V gene sequence: CDR1 MGHRA, CDR2 YSYEKL. The CDR3 is CASSQGTNTGELFF. The CDR3 bases are TGCGCCAGCAGCCAGGGGACTAACACCGGGGAGCTGTTTTTT.

The V gene is TRBV19, the J gene TRBJ2-7, with TRBD1 matching 9 bases. CDR1 and CDR2 (germline): LNHDA, SQIVND (reference sequence). The CDR3 is 16 residues long. V gave up 4 bases and J gave up 2 bases; unmatched junction bases: 9. The CDR3, as DNA: TGTGCCAGTAGTAGTTCCCGGGACAGGGTCCCCTACGAGCAGTACTTC. This encodes CASSSSRDRVPYEQYF.

CDR3 coding DNA: TGTGCCAGCAGCTTAGAGAGTAATGAAAAACTGTTTTTT. Amino acid sequence: CASSLESNEKLFF. The chain has TRBV11-2 and TRBJ1-4, with D unclear. Germline lookup yields CDR1 SGHAT and CDR2 FQNNGV. Trimming cost V 0 bases and J 4 bases, with 3 bases left between them. The CDR3 loop spans 13 amino acids.

The rearrangement joins TRBV7-3 to TRBJ2-3; D is uncertain. Trimming took off 0 bases at V and 8 bases at J, with 9 bases between the two ends. This CDR3 contains 13 residues. CDR1 and CDR2 from the germline V gene are SGHTA and FQGTGA. For the CDR3, the DNA is TGTGCCAGCAGCTTAACCTCTCCGGGTACGCAGTATTTT. It translates to CASSLTSPGTQYF.

This chain connects TRBV5-1 to TRBJ2-7, with TRBD1 identical over 8 bases. CDR3 length: 15 residues. J lost 3 bases, V lost 5 bases, and 10 bases had no gene match. Germline V gene data show CDR1 as SGHRS and CDR2 as YFSETQ. CDR3 bases: TGCGCCAGCAGGGCGGGGACAGGAGAGAACTACGAGCAGTACTTC. It translates to CASRAGTGENYEQYF.

The rearrangement joins TRBV27 to TRBJ1-3; D call uncertain. V lost 5 bases to trimming and J lost 2 bases, with 10 bases between them. This CDR3 has 14 amino acids. Germline V gives CDR1 MNHEY, CDR2 SMNVEV (reference sequence). In DNA form, the CDR3 reads TGTGCCAGCAGTCTGAGGAGGGCTGGAAACACCATATATTTT. Protein: CASSLRRAGNTIYF.

The gene calls are TRBV4-2 and TRBJ1-1, with a tentative D call TRBD1 (6 bases). The germline V gene encodes CDR1 LGHNA and CDR2 YNFKEQ. The CDR3 contains 15 residues. With 4 bases removed from V and 4 bases from J, the gap between germline ends came to 16 bases. In DNA form, the CDR3 reads TGTGCCAGCAGCCGTGGAGAGACAGGAGGCACTGAAGCTTTCTTT. Its protein is CASSRGETGGTEAFF.

The chain couples TRBV7-2 to TRBJ1-1; the D gene is possibly TRBD1 (5 bases). This CDR3 region has 15 residues. The germline CDR1 and CDR2 sequences are SGHTA and FQGNSA. V shed 1 base and J shed 3 bases, with 12 bases lying between them. CDR3 sequence: CASSLEGVRDTEAFF. The CDR3 DNA follows: TGTGCCAGCAGCTTAGAAGGGGTCAGGGACACTGAAGCTTTCTTT.

V and J are TRBV15 and TRBJ2-1, with a tentative D call TRBD2 (7 bases). The germline V gene encodes CDR1 LNHNV and CDR2 YYDKDF (reference sequence). The V and J ends lost 8 bases and 0 bases respectively, with 11 bases between them. This CDR3 contains 14 residues. CDR3 bases: TGTGCCACCCGCGGGGGCGGCTCCTACAATGAGCAGTTCTTC. It yields the protein CATRGGGSYNEQFF.

The rearrangement joins TRBV4-3 to TRBJ2-2; TRBD2 aligns across 7 bases. Per germline, CDR1 LGHNA and CDR2 YSLEER. V gave up 1 base and J gave up 6 bases; unmatched junction bases: 8. The CDR3 runs 16 residues. CDR3 sequence reads: CASSQGAGWGPGELFF. The CDR3 DNA follows: TGCGCCAGCAGCCAAGGAGCGGGGTGGGGACCCGGGGAGCTGTTTTTT.

The CDR3 is CASRLAVSYGELFF. The DNA for the CDR3 is TGTGCCAGCAGACTAGCGGTATCATACGGGGAGCTGTTTTTT. The V and J genes are TRBV27 and TRBJ2-2; TRBD2 matches at 8 bases. Germline assignment: CDR1 MNHEY and CDR2 SMNVEV (reference sequence). This CDR3 has 14 amino acids. V shed 6 bases, J shed 7 bases, and the junction held 7 bases outside the gene matches.

This rearrangement joins TRBV29-1 to TRBJ2-1; 13 bases match TRBD2. V gave up 6 bases and J gave up 5 bases; unmatched junction bases: 7. The CDR3 is made up of 15 amino acids. The germline V gene encodes CDR1 SQVTM and CDR2 ANQGSEA. CDR3 DNA sequence: TGCAGCGTAGGTACTAGCGGGGGGGGAAACAATGAGCAGTTCTTC. Protein: CSVGTSGGGNNEQFF.

The rearrangement links TRBV4-1 to TRBJ2-5; D is perhaps TRBD1 (5 bases). Germline-derived CDR1 and CDR2 are MGHRA and YSYEKL. Trimming took off 1 base at V and 1 base at J, with 19 bases between the two ends. There are 18 residues in the CDR3. The CDR3 nucleotides read TGCGCCAGCAGCCAAGTGTGGGGCACAAGTCAAAGCCAAGAGACCCAGTACTTC. This codes for CASSQVWGTSQSQETQYF.

This clone was recorded once. The J gene is TRBJ1-5, the V gene TRBV9, with D maybe TRBD1 (6 bases). V dropped 4 bases and J dropped 6 bases, with 17 bases sitting between them. There are 15 residues in the CDR3. Germline CDR1 reads SGDLS; CDR2 reads YYNGEE. The CDR3 loop is CASSRTGGAAQPQHF. In DNA form, the CDR3 reads TGTGCCAGCAGCCGGACCGGGGGGGCGGCTCAGCCCCAGCATTTT. The full variable domain, in which reference TRBV9 and TRBJ1-5 provide the parts outside the CDR3, is DSGVTQTPKHLITATGQRVTLRCSPRSGDLSVYWYQQSLDQGLQFLIQYYNGEERAKGNILERFSAQQFPDLHSELNLSSLELGDSALYFCASSRTGGAAQPQHFGDGTRLSIL.

The chain combines TRBV23-1 with TRBJ1-3, with D possibly matching TRBD1 (6 bases). TRBV23-1 is placed among ORFs of uncertain function. The CDR3 length is 15 residues. V was cut by 4 bases and J by 5 bases, with 15 bases left in between. The CDR3 DNA reads TGCGCCAGCAGTCTCCCCAGGGGCAGTAGAAACACCATATATTTT. Translating it yields CASSLPRGSRNTIYF.

The chain has TRBV27 and TRBJ2-1; weak D call: TRBD2 (5 bases). Germline assignment: CDR1 MNHEY and CDR2 SMNVEV (reference sequence). Trimming left V 5 bases short and J 0 bases short, with 26 bases between. The CDR3 contains 20 residues. The CDR3 DNA sequence: TGTGCCAGCAGTCGGAGTTTTATAGGCGGGCACTCGAGCTCCTACAATGAGCAGTTCTTC. This codes for CASSRSFIGGHSSSYNEQFF.

The chain has TRBV5-1 and TRBJ1-1; D may be TRBD1 (6 bases). The germline V gene has CDR1 SGHRS and CDR2 YFSETQ. Trimming left V 3 bases short and J 3 bases short, with 15 bases between. The CDR3 covers 15 residues. This chain's CDR3 is CASSSAGTSDTEAFF. In nucleotides, the CDR3 is TGCGCCAGCAGCTCCGCCGGGACATCGGACACTGAAGCTTTCTTT. Variable domain in full (rest from reference TRBV5-1 and TRBJ1-1): KAGVTQTPRYLIKTRGQQVTLSCSPISGHRSVSWYQQTPGQGLQFLFEYFSETQRNKGNFPGRFSGRQFSNSRSEMNVSTLELGDSALYLCASSSAGTSDTEAFFGQGTRLTVV.

The chain couples TRBV6-5 to TRBJ1-4, with 8 bases aligning to TRBD1. The CDR3 extends over 14 amino acids. The germline V gene has CDR1 MNHEY and CDR2 SVGAGI. After removal of 5 bases from V and 7 bases from J, the junction contained 6 bases not matched to a gene. CDR3 in amino acids: CASSELDRVEKLFF. The CDR3 nucleotides read TGTGCCAGCAGTGAGTTGGACAGGGTTGAAAAACTGTTTTTT.

The chain combines TRBV7-8 with TRBJ2-7; TRBD1 might be the D (7 bases). The CDR3 has 15 residues. Trimming took 1 base from V and 7 from J, leaving 17 bases between them. Looked up from germline, CDR1 is SGHVS and CDR2 is FQNEAQ. CDR3 amino acids: CASSLVAGQFGEQYF. CDR3 nucleotides: TGTGCCAGCAGCTTAGTGGCGGGACAGTTTGGGGAGCAGTACTTC.